These 23 T cell receptor beta chains were all obtained from the same sample, sequenced in a study of long-term antiretroviral therapy in people with HIV. The assay, immunoSEQ v3.0, was run at survey level. Profiled with immunoSEQ multiplex PCR; TCRdb holds only in-frame clones, not every one. Here the sample spans fewer than 35,000 clones, 75% to 85% being singletons. The sample consisted of unsorted PBMCs, taken 2.9 years after starting antiretroviral therapy. The receptor source for this set is a man aged 45-65 years with HIV.

CDR3 bases: TGTGCCAGCAGTTTCAGCGGGGGGGAAGGCACAGATACGCAGTATTTT. Its protein is CASSFSGGEGTDTQYF. The rearrangement uses TRBV6-5 and TRBJ2-3; 10 bases match TRBD2. The germline gives CDR1 MNHEY, CDR2 SVGAGI. The CDR3 length is 16 residues. V lost 4 bases, J lost 1 base, and 5 bases stayed unmatched.

The chain combines TRBV4-3 with TRBJ1-3; D is perhaps TRBD1 (6 bases). CDR3 size: 15 residues. Trimming left V 4 bases short and J 6 bases short, with 16 bases between. CDR1 and CDR2 from the germline V gene are LGHNA and YSLEER. As DNA, the CDR3 is TGCGCCAGCAGCCTTCCACAGGGTAGGGAAAACACCATATATTTT. This gives the protein CASSLPQGRENTIYF.

The V gene is TRBV7-8, the J gene TRBJ2-1, with 11 bases that match TRBD2. The J segment lost 3 bases and the V segment lost 5 bases, leaving 6 bases of the junction unmatched. The germline CDR1 and CDR2 sequences are SGHVS and FQNEAQ. CDR3 size: 16 residues. CDR3 in DNA: TGTGCCAGCAGCCCACTGACTAGCGGGAACTACAATGAGCAGTTCTTC. It is translated as CASSPLTSGNYNEQFF.

The chain carries TRBV30 and TRBJ1-6; TRBD1 is a possible D gene (6 bases). Trimming removed 0 bases from V and 5 bases from J, with 14 bases in between. The germline CDR1 and CDR2 sequences are GTSNPN and SVGIG (reference sequence). CDR3 length equals 16 residues. The DNA for the CDR3 is TGTGCCTGGAGTGTCTGGGGGGGCCCCAATAATTCACCCCTCCACTTT. This gives the protein CAWSVWGGPNNSPLHF. Filled out from reference TRBV30 and TRBJ1-6, the complete variable domain reads SQTIHQWPATLVQPVGSPLSLECTVEGTSNPNLYWYRQAAGRGLQLLFYSVGIGQISSEVPQNLSASRPQDRQFILSSKKLLLSDSGFYLCAWSVWGGPNNSPLHFGNGTRLTVT.

The sample holds one count of this clone. The chain is built from TRBV28 and TRBJ2-5; 10 bases agree with TRBD2. Trimming cost V 5 bases and J 4 bases; bases outside gene matches: 4. CDR3 size: 14 residues. Germline V gene data show CDR1 as MDHEN and CDR2 as SYDVKM. In nucleotides, the CDR3 is TGTGCCAGCAGTCCGGGACTAGCGACAGAGACCCAGTACTTC. Translated: CASSPGLATETQYF. Drawing the rest from reference TRBV28 and TRBJ2-5, the complete variable domain is DVKVTQSSRYLVKRTGEKVFLECVQDMDHENMFWYRQDPGLGLRLIYFSYDVKMKEKGDIPEGYSVSREKKERFSLILESASTNQTSMYLCASSPGLATETQYFGPGTRLLVL.

The V call is TRBV7-2, the J call TRBJ1-1; 8 bases align to TRBD1. The CDR3 is made up of 16 amino acids. The V segment lost 1 base and the J segment 6 bases; nucleotides outside the gene matches: 10. From germline, CDR1 is SGHTA and CDR2 FQGNSA. CDR3 in DNA: TGTGCCAGCAGCTTAGTGCGGACAGGGAGGATTTCTGAAGCTTTCTTT. Encoded protein: CASSLVRTGRISEAFF. Complete variable domain (other parts from reference TRBV7-2 and TRBJ1-1): GAGVSQSPSNKVTEKGKDVELRCDPISGHTALYWYRQSLGQGLEFLIYFQGNSAPDKSGLPSDRFSAERTGGSVSTLTIQRTQQEDSAVYLCASSLVRTGRISEAFFGQGTRLTVV.

The chain recombines TRBV6-1 with TRBJ2-5; 12 bases agree with TRBD2. This CDR3 contains 19 residues. Trimming cost V 1 base and J 5 bases; bases outside gene matches: 14. The germline V gene has CDR1 MNHNS and CDR2 SASEGT. CDR3 in amino acids: CASSEGGRTSGDLRETQYF. The CDR3 DNA reads as TGTGCCAGCAGTGAAGGAGGGAGGACTAGCGGGGACCTACGGGAGACCCAGTACTTC.

The chain joins TRBV10-1 to TRBJ2-7; TRBD1 agrees at 9 bases. Trimming took 8 bases from V and 2 from J; bases not matched to a gene: 4. CDR3 length: 13 residues. From germline, CDR1 is WNHNN and CDR2 SYGVQD (reference sequence). The CDR3 loop reads CASRDRAAYEQYF. The CDR3 DNA reads as TGCGCCAGCCGGGACAGGGCTGCCTACGAGCAGTACTTC.

The genes are TRBV7-8 and TRBJ1-3; D remains unclear. The germline V gene encodes CDR1 SGHVS and CDR2 FQNEAQ. With 3 bases removed from V and 0 bases from J, the gap between germline ends came to 12 bases. CDR3 length: 16 amino acids. DNA for the CDR3: TGTGCCAGCAGCTTTTTGAAGGAGCTCTCTGGAAACACCATATATTTT. Translated, it gives CASSFLKELSGNTIYF. The variable domain in full, completed from reference TRBV7-8 and TRBJ1-3, reads GAGVSQSPRYKVAKRGQDVALRCDPISGHVSLFWYQQALGQGPEFLTYFQNEAQLDKSGLPSDRFFAERPEGSVSTLKIQRTQQEDSAVYLCASSFLKELSGNTIYFGEGSWLTVV.

This chain uses TRBV27 with TRBJ2-7; D perhaps matches TRBD1 (6 bases). CDR1 and CDR2 (germline): MNHEY, SMNVEV (reference sequence). V was cut by 2 bases and J by 3 bases, with 8 bases left in between. The CDR3 consists of 13 residues. CDR3 sequence (DNA): TGTGCCAGCAGTTTAGGGGGCCTCTACGAGCAGTACTTC. Protein sequence: CASSLGGLYEQYF.

The chain recombines TRBV5-1 with TRBJ1-1; D unresolved. Germline CDR1 reads SGHRS; CDR2 reads YFSETQ. The CDR3 has 14 residues. Trimming left V 0 bases short and J 4 bases short, with 10 bases between. CDR3 sequence reads: CASSLGSTSTEAFF. The DNA of the CDR3 is TGCGCCAGCAGCTTGGGCTCCACGAGCACTGAAGCTTTCTTT.

The rearrangement uses TRBV6-6 and TRBJ2-7; 12 nucleotides agree with TRBD1. V lost 6 bases and J lost 5; bases outside the gene matches: 2. Germline V gene data show CDR1 as MNHNY and CDR2 as SVGAGI (reference sequence). The CDR3 runs 13 residues. The CDR3 coding sequence is TGTGCCAGCAGAGGGACAGGGGGCCACGAGCAGTACTTC. This sequence encodes CASRGTGGHEQYF.

The chain has TRBV2 and TRBJ2-2; D gene uncertain. Germline V lookup: CDR1 SNHLY, CDR2 FYNNEI. The CDR3 is made up of 14 amino acids. Trimming removed 6 bases at V and 0 bases at J, with 8 bases between. The CDR3 DNA reads as TGTGCCAGCAGGGGAACTTCGAACACCGGGGAGCTGTTTTTT. This sequence encodes CASRGTSNTGELFF. The whole variable domain, remainder taken from reference TRBV2 and TRBJ2-2, is EPEVTQTPSHQVTQMGQEVILRCVPISNHLYFYWYRQILGQKVEFLVSFYNNEISEKSEIFDDQFSVERPDGSNFTLKIRSTKLEDSAMYFCASRGTSNTGELFFGEGSRLTVL.

V usage is TRBV5-1 and J usage is TRBJ1-1, with D tentatively TRBD1 (6 bases). The germline CDR1 and CDR2 sequences are SGHRS and YFSETQ. Trimming removed 1 base at V and 0 bases at J, with 10 bases between. The CDR3 spans 15 residues. The CDR3 region has the DNA TGCGCCAGCAGCTTGAGTGGGGGCATGAACACTGAAGCTTTCTTT. Its protein product is CASSLSGGMNTEAFF.

In regard to this clone: At one boundary the junction diverges from the germline segment, which might be a read error. The rearrangement joins TRBV27 to TRBJ2-1; the match to TRBD2 covers 11 bases. Germline-derived CDR1 and CDR2 are MNHEY and SMNVEV (reference sequence). The length of the CDR3 is 13 residues. In DNA form, the CDR3 reads TGTGCCAGCAGTTTACTAGCGGGGGGCTTTCGGGTCTTC. This gives the protein CASSLLAGGFRVF.

This chain connects TRBV7-3 to TRBJ2-1; 11 nucleotides align to TRBD2. This CDR3 region has 17 residues. Losses at the gene ends were 4 bases for V and 4 bases for J; bases not matched to a gene: 9. Per the germline V gene, CDR1 is SGHTA and CDR2 is FQGTGA. The CDR3 bases are TGTGCCAGCAGCTACAGTAGCGGGGGGGCGGGGTACAATGAGCAGTTCTTC. Translation: CASSYSSGGAGYNEQFF.

V and J are TRBV4-1 and TRBJ2-5; weak D call: TRBD1 (6 bases). Germline V gives CDR1 MGHRA, CDR2 YSYEKL. This CDR3 contains 16 residues. The germline V and J ends were trimmed by 4 bases and 5 bases, with 20 bases remaining between them. This CDR3 is CASSPNTGQPQETQYF. The CDR3 DNA reads as TGCGCCAGCAGCCCTAATACTGGACAGCCCCAGGAGACCCAGTACTTC.

The rearrangement uses TRBV2 and TRBJ2-1; D possibly corresponds to TRBD1 (5 bases). Germline V CDR1 and CDR2: SNHLY, FYNNEI. The CDR3 loop spans 12 amino acids. V dropped 4 bases and J dropped 16 bases, with 17 bases sitting between them. DNA of the CDR3: TGTGCCAGCAGTGCGCAGGGTTCAGGTAAATTCTTC. Translating gives CASSAQGSGKFF.

The V call is TRBV9, the J call TRBJ2-1; the D is unclear. The germline V gene has CDR1 SGDLS and CDR2 YYNGEE. The CDR3 length is 14 residues. Trimming removed 4 bases at V and 4 bases at J, with 12 bases between. The CDR3 sequence: CASSPPRNYNEQFF. The CDR3 DNA reads as TGTGCCAGCAGCCCCCCGAGAAATTACAATGAGCAGTTCTTC.

The chain links TRBV7-9 to TRBJ2-1; TRBD1 matches at 9 bases. The CDR3 contains 15 residues. Unmatched junction bases numbered 9, after V lost 6 bases and J lost 6 bases. In germline, CDR1 is SEHNR, CDR2 FQNEAQ (reference sequence). The CDR3 region is CASRDTGTGFNEQFF. CDR3 nucleotides: TGTGCCAGCAGGGATACCGGGACAGGGTTCAATGAGCAGTTCTTC.

The rearrangement uses TRBV19 and TRBJ2-7; D remains unclear. The V and J ends lost 3 bases and 7 bases respectively, with 22 bases between them. CDR1 and CDR2 from the germline V gene are LNHDA and SQIVND (reference sequence). The CDR3 runs to 16 residues. CDR3 amino acids: CASSMSSEGYMEEQYF. In nucleotides, the CDR3 is TGTGCCAGTAGTATGTCATCTGAAGGGTATATGGAGGAGCAGTACTTC.

The chain joins TRBV6-5 to TRBJ1-2; D possibly corresponds to TRBD1 (5 bases). This CDR3 has 13 amino acids. Germline V gene sequence: CDR1 MNHEY, CDR2 SVGAGI. Trimming removed 2 bases at V and 4 bases at J, with 8 bases between. The CDR3 sequence is CASSYGGVYGYTF. The DNA of the CDR3 is TGTGCCAGCAGTTACGGAGGGGTCTATGGCTACACCTTC.

The V and J genes are TRBV5-4 and TRBJ2-1; TRBD1 aligns across 10 bases. The CDR3 spans 16 residues. Germline CDR1 reads SGHNT; CDR2 reads YYREEE (reference sequence). J gave up 4 bases and V 3 bases, and 7 bases lay outside the gene matches. Here the CDR3 DNA reads TGTGCCAGCAGCTCCTCGGGGACAGGGGTGTACAATGAGCAGTTCTTC. This translates into CASSSSGTGVYNEQFF.